These 12 T cell receptor beta chains originate from one sample sequenced in a study of T cells after yellow fever vaccination. TCRdb reanalysed the 5' RACE reads using MiXCR and keeps one entry per CDR3 protein. The table lists 620,000 or so distinct CDR3 sequences, 17% of them singletons. The starting material was PBMCs, obtained around 5 days after the first yellow fever vaccination. These receptors all come from a man aged 18 to 35 who received the YFV17D yellow fever vaccine.

The genes are TRBV7-8 and TRBJ2-7, with D tentatively TRBD1 or TRBD2 (5 bases each). Deletions cut 7 bases from V and 0 bases from J, with 13 bases between. CDR1 is SGHVS, CDR2 FQNEAQ, per germline. The CDR3 spans 14 residues. The CDR3, as DNA: TGTGCCAGCACCAACCGGGGCCTCTCCTACGAGCAGTACGTC. It yields the protein CASTNRGLSYEQYV.

V is TRBV20-1 and J is TRBJ1-1, with a possible D match to TRBD1 (6 bases). Germline V gene lookup returns CDR1 DFQATT and CDR2 SNEGSKA (reference sequence). CDR3 length: 14 residues. Trimming removed 1 base at V and 4 bases at J, with 13 bases between. The CDR3 DNA is TGCAGTGCTAGAGTCCTACAGGGCGGCACTGAAGCTTTCTTT. Translating gives CSARVLQGGTEAFF.

This clonotype was observed a handful of times. One junction end disagrees with the germline gene, perhaps due to a read error. This rearrangement joins TRBV6-2 or TRBV6-3 to TRBJ2-1; 8 nucleotides line up with TRBD2. This CDR3 is built from 15 residues. Germline-derived CDR1 and CDR2 are MNHEY and SVGEGT. The CDR3 DNA follows: TGTGCCAGCAGTTACTTGGCGGGACTAGGGGACGACCCCTACTTC. As protein: CASSYLAGLGDDPYF.

This clonotype was detected many times. V is TRBV7-2 and J is TRBJ2-1; 16 nucleotides agree with TRBD2. Trimming at V came to 2 bases and at J to 9 bases, leaving 7 bases not matched to a gene. The CDR3 totals 17 residues. CDR1 and CDR2 (germline): SGHTA, FQGNSA. CDR3 region: CASSLLGTSGGAFEQFF. The CDR3 DNA is TGTGCCAGCAGCTTACTGGGGACTAGCGGGGGGGCTTTTGAGCAGTTCTTC.

The chain employs TRBV7-3 and TRBJ2-2; the D is unclear. This CDR3 contains 13 residues. The V gene lost 4 bases and the J gene lost 4 bases, with 7 bases spanning the gap. CDR1 is SGHTA, CDR2 FQGTGA, per germline. CDR3 nucleotide sequence: TGTGCCAGCAGCTGGGCCTCCACCGGGGAGCTGTTTTTT. It is translated as CASSWASTGELFF.

There are a few counts of this clonotype. This chain links TRBV11-2 with TRBJ2-1; D ambiguous. With 0 bases removed from V and 7 bases from J, the gap between germline ends came to 10 bases. Germline loops: CDR1 SGHAT, CDR2 FQNNGV. This CDR3 spans 14 amino acids. The CDR3 coding sequence is TGTGCCAGCAGCTTAGATGGTCAGACTAATGAGCAGTTCTTC. Protein product: CASSLDGQTNEQFF.

Ten or more counts support this clonotype. This chain connects TRBV4-3 to TRBJ1-1; D possibly corresponds to TRBD1 (6 bases). Deletions cut 4 bases from V and 0 bases from J, with 15 bases between. Per the germline V gene, CDR1 is LGHNA and CDR2 is YSLEER. CDR3 size: 16 residues. The CDR3 protein is CASSLQTGGMNTEAFF. CDR3 in DNA: TGCGCCAGCAGCCTACAGACAGGAGGGATGAACACTGAAGCTTTCTTT.

This chain connects TRBV3-1 to TRBJ2-3, with D maybe TRBD2 (6 bases). Trimming shortened V by 4 bases and J by 3 bases, and 17 bases separated the two germline ends. The CDR3 length is 16 residues. Germline V gene sequence: CDR1 LGHDT, CDR2 YNNKEL (reference sequence). The CDR3 here is CASSPSGRGRTDTQYF. CDR3 DNA sequence: TGTGCCAGCAGCCCCAGCGGGCGGGGTCGGACAGATACGCAGTATTTT.

This sequence joins TRBV29-1 and TRBJ2-7; 7 positions match TRBD1. After removal of 6 bases from V and 3 bases from J, the junction contained 8 bases not matched to a gene. Germline V gives CDR1 SQVTM, CDR2 ANQGSEA. This CDR3 has 13 residues. CDR3 loop: CSVLTTGNYEQYF. The CDR3 DNA reads TGCAGCGTCCTTACGACAGGGAACTACGAGCAGTACTTC.

About this clonotype itself: A much larger clone is a single base away; this may be a read error. The J gene is TRBJ2-3, the V gene TRBV2, with D possibly matching TRBD1 (7 bases). This CDR3 region has 19 residues. Germline assignment: CDR1 SNHLY and CDR2 FYNNEI. The DNA for the CDR3 is TGTGCCAGCAGTGAAGCCTCAGGCGGGGTGACAGGGCCAACAGATACGCAGAATTTT. This codes for CASSEASGGVTGPTDTQNF.

This CDR3 is CASSTQGLDQPQHF. The CDR3 nucleotides read TGTGCCAGCAGCACCCAGGGATTAGATCAGCCCCAGCATTTT. The V call is TRBV5-4, the J call TRBJ1-5; the D gene is possibly TRBD1 (5 bases). The CDR3 is made up of 14 amino acids. The germline V gene encodes CDR1 SGHNT and CDR2 YYREEE (reference sequence). The germline V and J ends were trimmed by 4 bases and 5 bases, with 13 bases remaining between them.

There are a few counts of this clonotype. The chain joins TRBV11-3 to TRBJ2-3; TRBD2 aligns across 13 bases. The CDR3 loop spans 15 amino acids. Germline V gives CDR1 SGHNT, CDR2 YENEEA. Losses at the gene ends were 5 bases for V and 6 bases for J; bases not matched to a gene: 5. CDR3 DNA: TGTGCCAGCAGCACCGGGACTAGCGGGGTCGATACGCAGTATTTT. It specifies CASSTGTSGVDTQYF.